Shown below are 19 T cell receptor beta chains from a single sample sequenced in a study of blood T cell repertoires in COVID-19 (dated by TCRdb to about 2020). Receptor amplification or capture employed the immunoSEQ multiplex PCR assay. The clones in this table, taken by TCRdb from immuneACCESS, are in-frame only. Not every clone is retained; where verified, under half of the shortfall comes from an unresolved V gene, and the cause of the rest is unknown. Across this sample there are about 270,000 clones, with about 89% seen only once. Less than 3% of the sample belongs to the ten largest clones. Sequencing was performed on peripheral blood. These receptors were collected from a woman aged 45-65 years with acute or convalescent COVID-19.

In its sample, this clone was seen once. The V call is TRBV19, the J call TRBJ1-1; possibly TRBD1 for D (5 bases). The germline V gene has CDR1 LNHDA and CDR2 SQIVND (reference sequence). Trimming removed 11 bases from V and 3 bases from J, with 16 bases in between. This CDR3 spans 13 amino acids. The CDR3 sequence is CASKQGSHTEAFF. CDR3 in DNA: TGTGCCTCCAAGCAGGGAAGTCACACTGAAGCTTTCTTT.

The chain links TRBV28 to TRBJ2-5; D not resolved. Germline V gives CDR1 MDHEN, CDR2 SYDVKM. V lost 2 bases and J lost 5, with 12 bases in between. The CDR3 loop spans 14 amino acids. The CDR3 here is CASSLPRQVETQYF. CDR3 coding DNA: TGTGCCAGCAGTTTACCCAGGCAAGTGGAGACCCAGTACTTC. Based on the CDR3 plus reference TRBV28 and TRBJ2-5, the full variable domain is DVKVTQSSRYLVKRTGEKVFLECVQDMDHENMFWYRQDPGLGLRLIYFSYDVKMKEKGDIPEGYSVSREKKERFSLILESASTNQTSMYLCASSLPRQVETQYFGPGTRLLVL.

The genes are TRBV4-3 and TRBJ2-2, with D uncertain. Trimming shortened V by 0 bases and J by 4 bases, and 15 bases separated the two germline ends. There are 17 residues in the CDR3. CDR1 is LGHNA and CDR2 is YSLEER in the germline V gene. This CDR3 is CASSQDRSELGTGELFF. For the CDR3, the DNA is TGCGCCAGCAGCCAAGATCGGTCGGAGCTTGGCACCGGGGAGCTGTTTTTT.

The chain uses TRBV4-3 and TRBJ1-1, with TRBD1 matching 7 bases. Germline loops: CDR1 LGHNA, CDR2 YSLEER. The CDR3 spans 14 residues. Trimming took 2 bases from V and 7 from J; bases not matched to a gene: 7. The CDR3 spells CASSQTGTAHEAFF. The CDR3 DNA sequence: TGCGCCAGCAGCCAAACCGGGACAGCCCATGAAGCTTTCTTT.

This chain links TRBV19 with TRBJ1-5; D perhaps matches TRBD1 (5 bases). Germline loops: CDR1 LNHDA, CDR2 SQIVND (reference sequence). There are 14 residues in the CDR3. The germline V and J ends were trimmed by 7 bases and 5 bases, with 15 bases remaining between them. In DNA, the CDR3 is TGTGCCAGTAAGCCCCAGGGATGGGATCAGCCCCAGCATTTT. Protein sequence: CASKPQGWDQPQHF.

This chain connects TRBV5-6 to TRBJ2-5, with TRBD1 as a possible D gene (5 bases). Trimming left V 4 bases short and J 2 bases short, with 9 bases between. The germline V gene encodes CDR1 SGHDT and CDR2 YYEEEE. The CDR3 runs 13 residues. CDR3: CASSTGAQETQYF. CDR3 bases: TGTGCCAGCAGCACTGGGGCACAAGAGACCCAGTACTTC. The complete variable domain, with remaining parts taken from reference TRBV5-6 and TRBJ2-5, reads DAGVTQSPTHLIKTRGQQVTLRCSPKSGHDTVSWYQQALGQGPQFIFQYYEEEERQRGNFPDRFSGHQFPNYSSELNVNALLLGDSALYLCASSTGAQETQYFGPGTRLLVL.

V and J are TRBV5-4 and TRBJ2-1, with 7 bases identical to TRBD1. This CDR3 has 16 amino acids. From germline, CDR1 is SGHNT and CDR2 YYREEE (reference sequence). V shed 5 bases, J shed 8 bases, and the junction held 16 bases outside the gene matches. CDR3 sequence: CASSPPVAGGPDEQFF. The CDR3 bases are TGTGCCAGCAGTCCTCCTGTGGCAGGGGGACCGGATGAGCAGTTCTTC.

The V and J genes are TRBV6-1 and TRBJ2-5; 8 bases match TRBD2. The germline CDR1 and CDR2 sequences are MNHNS and SASEGT. The CDR3 length is 16 residues. V trimming: 2 bases; J trimming: 7 bases; junction bases outside the gene matches: 12. CDR3 in amino acids: CASSERTSGRIGTQYF. The DNA of the CDR3 is TGTGCCAGCAGTGAAAGGACCAGCGGGAGAATCGGGACCCAGTACTTC.

The V gene is TRBV5-1, the J gene TRBJ1-1; perhaps TRBD1 as D (5 bases). Trimming took 3 bases from V and 4 from J, leaving 19 bases between them. Germline V gene sequence: CDR1 SGHRS, CDR2 YFSETQ. The CDR3 runs to 16 residues. The DNA for the CDR3 is TGCGCCAGCAGCTCCGGGACTTGGCTAAGGTTCACTGAAGCTTTCTTT. Its translation: CASSSGTWLRFTEAFF. Supplemented by reference TRBV5-1 and TRBJ1-1, the full variable domain reads KAGVTQTPRYLIKTRGQQVTLSCSPISGHRSVSWYQQTPGQGLQFLFEYFSETQRNKGNFPGRFSGRQFSNSRSEMNVSTLELGDSALYLCASSSGTWLRFTEAFFGQGTRLTVV.

This clone turned up a few times. The rearrangement joins TRBV5-8 to TRBJ1-1; D unresolved. CDR1 is SGHTS, CDR2 YDEGEE, per germline. Trimming left V 4 bases short and J 4 bases short, with 14 bases between. The CDR3 is 14 residues long. For the CDR3, the DNA is TGTGCCAGCAGCCTGAGGGAACAGACCACTGAAGCTTTCTTT. Its translation: CASSLREQTTEAFF.

V usage is TRBV10-3 and J usage is TRBJ2-2, with 13 bases matching TRBD2. J gave up 2 bases and V 4 bases, and 4 bases lay outside the gene matches. This CDR3 spans 17 amino acids. Germline assignment: CDR1 ENHRY and CDR2 SYGVKD. The CDR3: CAISGGLAGPNTGELFF. DNA for the CDR3: TGTGCCATCAGTGGGGGACTAGCGGGACCTAACACCGGGGAGCTGTTTTTT.

The V gene is TRBV5-1, the J gene TRBJ1-1; 7 bases map to TRBD1. V gave up 5 bases and J gave up 4 bases; unmatched junction bases: 5. This CDR3 is built from 13 residues. The germline V gene encodes CDR1 SGHRS and CDR2 YFSETQ. The CDR3 DNA is TGCGCCAGCAGAATGGACAGGCGCACTGAAGCTTTCTTT. Amino acid sequence: CASRMDRRTEAFF.

The chain couples TRBV6-5 to TRBJ2-3, with D maybe TRBD1 (5 bases). Trimming removed 2 bases from V and 2 bases from J, with 11 bases in between. There are 15 residues in the CDR3. Germline CDR1 MNHEY, CDR2 SVGAGI. The CDR3 DNA reads TGTGCCAGCAGTTACGGTAACAGGCACACAGATACGCAGTATTTT. It translates to CASSYGNRHTDTQYF.

The chain employs TRBV2 and TRBJ2-1; tentatively, D is TRBD2 (7 bases). Germline V gene lookup returns CDR1 SNHLY and CDR2 FYNNEI. The length of the CDR3 is 16 residues. Between the trimmed V and J ends, which lost 2 bases and 3 bases, there was a span of 14 bases. CDR3 residues: CASSESSRGGYNEQFF. The CDR3 DNA sequence: TGTGCCAGCAGTGAATCGTCTAGGGGGGGCTACAATGAGCAGTTCTTC.

This chain connects TRBV11-3 to TRBJ1-1; 9 bases map to TRBD1. Per the germline V gene, CDR1 is SGHNT and CDR2 is YENEEA. Trimming took 5 bases from V and 5 from J; bases not matched to a gene: 3. The CDR3 consists of 13 residues. In DNA, the CDR3 is TGTGCCAGCAGCCGGGACAGGGAAACTGAAGCTTTCTTT. It yields the protein CASSRDRETEAFF.

This sequence joins TRBV27 and TRBJ1-2; no definite D call. With 5 bases removed from V and 1 base from J, the gap between germline ends came to 14 bases. The germline V gene encodes CDR1 MNHEY and CDR2 SMNVEV (reference sequence). The CDR3 runs to 15 residues. The DNA of the CDR3 is TGTGCCAGCAGTCCTCTAGTCGGGGATAACTATGGCTACACCTTC. Protein: CASSPLVGDNYGYTF.

This clone occurred once. V usage is TRBV19 and J usage is TRBJ2-3; the D gene is possibly TRBD1 (6 bases). Per the germline V gene, CDR1 is LNHDA and CDR2 is SQIVND (reference sequence). The V end was cut by 8 bases, the J end by 2 bases, with 20 bases between. This CDR3 is 16 amino acids long. Here the CDR3 reads CASSPPEQGYTDTQYF. CDR3 bases: TGTGCCAGTTCCCCTCCGGAACAGGGCTACACAGATACGCAGTATTTT. Combining the CDR3 with reference TRBV19 and TRBJ2-3 gives the whole variable domain DGGITQSPKYLFRKEGQNVTLSCEQNLNHDAMYWYRQDPGQGLRLIYYSQIVNDFQKGDIAEGYSVSREKKESFPLTVTSAQKNPTAFYLCASSPPEQGYTDTQYFGPGTRLTVL.

V usage is TRBV10-3 and J usage is TRBJ2-7, with 9 bases fitting TRBD1. This CDR3 spans 14 amino acids. Germline values: CDR1 ENHRY, CDR2 SYGVKD. Trimming removed 4 bases from V and 5 bases from J; junction bases left unmatched: 6. The CDR3 loop is CAISGTGGFNEQYF. The CDR3 nucleotides read TGTGCCATCAGTGGAACAGGGGGCTTTAACGAGCAGTACTTC.

The chain joins TRBV7-2 to TRBJ2-3; weak D call: TRBD2 (7 bases). CDR1 and CDR2 (germline): SGHTA, FQGNSA. Trimming stripped 1 base from V and 3 bases from J, with 11 bases between. The CDR3 totals 15 residues. The DNA for the CDR3 is TGTGCCAGCAGCTTAGTGGGGGGGCGTACAGATACGCAGTATTTT. As protein: CASSLVGGRTDTQYF.